These T cell receptor beta chains were read from a single sample in a study of T cell responses to AZD1222 COVID-19 vaccine. TCRdb's copy holds only in-frame clones and misses some; the assay was immunoSEQ multiplex PCR. The sample holds some 130,000 clones, approximately 85% seen once. The starting material was peripheral blood, obtained on day 0 of AZD1222 vaccination. These receptors were taken from an adult in good health. The CDR3 runs from the conserved cysteine through the conserved F or W. A D gene is named only where the DNA matches it firmly.

d_gene: .; len: 15; j_gene: TRBJ1-3; v_gene: TRBV6-7; CDR3aa: CARTKDGTSGNTIYF
d_gene: TRBD2; len: 15; j_gene: TRBJ2-3; v_gene: TRBV6-2/TRBV6-3; CDR3aa: CASSFLAGDGDTQYF
d_gene: TRBD2; len: 15; j_gene: TRBJ2-7; v_gene: TRBV5-1; CDR3aa: CASSLDVGGMVEQYF
d_gene: TRBD1; len: 14; j_gene: TRBJ1-5; v_gene: TRBV6-5; CDR3aa: CASTGGQGNQPQHF
d_gene: .; len: 13; j_gene: TRBJ1-1; v_gene: TRBV6-5; CDR3aa: CASSYEVNTEAFF
d_gene: .; len: 14; j_gene: TRBJ2-7; v_gene: TRBV6-5; CDR3aa: CASSYNRMNYEQYF
d_gene: TRBD1; len: 14; j_gene: TRBJ2-7; v_gene: TRBV28; CDR3aa: CASIRQGGSYEQYF
d_gene: TRBD2; len: 16; j_gene: TRBJ2-3; v_gene: TRBV3-1/TRBV3-2; CDR3aa: CASSQALAGGTDTQYF
d_gene: .; len: 14; j_gene: TRBJ2-5; v_gene: TRBV5-8; CDR3aa: CASGLQRGGETQYF
d_gene: .; len: 15; j_gene: TRBJ2-1; v_gene: TRBV19; CDR3aa: CASRIAASSYNEQFF
d_gene: .; len: 15; j_gene: TRBJ1-6; v_gene: TRBV10-2; CDR3aa: CASSVTEAYNSPLHF
d_gene: TRBD2; len: 19; j_gene: TRBJ2-3; v_gene: TRBV7-8; CDR3aa: CASSLKPTSASRSVFTQYF
d_gene: TRBD2; len: 17; j_gene: TRBJ2-3; v_gene: TRBV18; CDR3aa: CASSPPIRTSGTDTQYF
d_gene: .; len: 13; j_gene: TRBJ2-5; v_gene: TRBV30; CDR3aa: CAWSLPGGETQYF
d_gene: TRBD1; len: 17; j_gene: TRBJ1-5; v_gene: TRBV4-1; CDR3aa: CASSQGTGAPLDQPQHF
d_gene: .; len: 15; j_gene: TRBJ1-2; v_gene: TRBV4-2; CDR3aa: CASSHSGETNYGYTF
d_gene: .; len: 16; j_gene: TRBJ1-6; v_gene: TRBV3-1/TRBV3-2; CDR3aa: CASSQGPGFVNSPLHF
d_gene: .; len: 13; j_gene: TRBJ2-7; v_gene: TRBV7-2; CDR3aa: CASSVGLSYEQYF
d_gene: TRBD2; len: 20; j_gene: TRBJ2-1; v_gene: TRBV27; CDR3aa: CASSYRGVTSGSSTYNEQFF
d_gene: .; len: 15; j_gene: TRBJ2-3; v_gene: TRBV11-2; CDR3aa: CASSPRTVRTDTQYF
d_gene: .; len: 14; j_gene: TRBJ2-5; v_gene: TRBV7-9; CDR3aa: CASIWGTMDETQYF
d_gene: .; len: 14; j_gene: TRBJ2-7; v_gene: TRBV10-1; CDR3aa: CASAPATTGTEQYF
d_gene: .; len: 20; j_gene: TRBJ1-6; v_gene: TRBV5-5; CDR3aa: CASSSGFPRRTLYYNSPLHF
d_gene: TRBD1; len: 17; j_gene: TRBJ1-4; v_gene: TRBV6-1; CDR3aa: CASSDKTWTGRIEKLFF
d_gene: .; len: 14; j_gene: TRBJ2-7; v_gene: TRBV3-1/TRBV3-2; CDR3aa: CASSQVSRGYEQYF
d_gene: TRBD1; len: 15; j_gene: TRBJ2-1; v_gene: TRBV19; CDR3aa: CASRSGTGGNNEQFF
d_gene: TRBD2; len: 15; j_gene: TRBJ2-7; v_gene: TRBV4-2; CDR3aa: CASSQSLRGAGEQYF
d_gene: .; len: 13; j_gene: TRBJ2-6; v_gene: TRBV11-2; CDR3aa: CASSFERWDGLTF
d_gene: .; len: 16; j_gene: TRBJ2-7; v_gene: TRBV6-1; CDR3aa: CASSEAPVPLGHEQYF
d_gene: TRBD1; len: 16; j_gene: TRBJ1-1; v_gene: TRBV2; CDR3aa: CASLPGQGKGNTEAFF
d_gene: TRBD1; len: 14; j_gene: TRBJ1-1; v_gene: TRBV6-5; CDR3aa: CASSYQGAYTEAFF
d_gene: .; len: 11; j_gene: TRBJ2-7; v_gene: TRBV18; CDR3aa: CASSLGVEQYF
d_gene: .; len: 13; j_gene: TRBJ2-5; v_gene: TRBV28; CDR3aa: CASSLQGGETQYF
d_gene: .; len: 14; j_gene: TRBJ1-5; v_gene: TRBV10-3; CDR3aa: CAISDGLSNQPQHF
d_gene: .; len: 13; j_gene: TRBJ2-5; v_gene: TRBV11-2; CDR3aa: CASSLGEKETQYF
d_gene: TRBD1; len: 14; j_gene: TRBJ2-7; v_gene: TRBV5-1; CDR3aa: CASSLDRGIYEQYF
d_gene: .; len: 11; j_gene: TRBJ2-7; v_gene: TRBV20-1; CDR3aa: CSARRGYEQYF
d_gene: .; len: 15; j_gene: TRBJ1-2; v_gene: TRBV4-1; CDR3aa: CASSQDLWGVYGYTF
d_gene: .; len: 15; j_gene: TRBJ2-5; v_gene: TRBV10-1; CDR3aa: CASSETALGLETQYF
d_gene: .; len: 12; j_gene: TRBJ1-3; v_gene: TRBV6-1; CDR3aa: CASSEGGNTIYF
d_gene: .; len: 12; j_gene: TRBJ1-2; v_gene: TRBV5-1; CDR3aa: CASSLSSYGYTF
d_gene: TRBD1; len: 14; j_gene: TRBJ2-3; v_gene: TRBV4-1; CDR3aa: CASSQVTGADTQYF
d_gene: .; len: 15; j_gene: TRBJ2-1; v_gene: TRBV5-4; CDR3aa: CASSLGAGSYNEQFF
d_gene: .; len: 20; j_gene: TRBJ2-7; v_gene: TRBV6-2/TRBV6-3; CDR3aa: CASSYSMFSRPGRDNYEQYF
d_gene: .; len: 14; j_gene: TRBJ1-1; v_gene: TRBV5-4; CDR3aa: CASSLGEGGTEAFF
d_gene: .; len: 13; j_gene: TRBJ1-2; v_gene: TRBV14; CDR3aa: CASSQGANYGYTF